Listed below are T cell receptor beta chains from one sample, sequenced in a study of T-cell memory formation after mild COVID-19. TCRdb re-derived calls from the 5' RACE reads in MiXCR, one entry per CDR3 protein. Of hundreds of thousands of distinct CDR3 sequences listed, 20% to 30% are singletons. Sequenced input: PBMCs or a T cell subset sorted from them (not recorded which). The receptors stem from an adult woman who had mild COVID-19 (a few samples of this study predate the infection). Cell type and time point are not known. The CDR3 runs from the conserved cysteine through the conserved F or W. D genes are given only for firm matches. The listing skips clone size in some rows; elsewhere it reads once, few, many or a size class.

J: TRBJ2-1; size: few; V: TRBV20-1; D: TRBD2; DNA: TGCAGTGCTAGCCCGGGTAGGGGACTAGAGCAGTTCTTC; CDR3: CSASPGRGLEQFF
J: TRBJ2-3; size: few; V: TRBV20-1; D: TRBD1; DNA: TGCAGTGCCCACAGGACAGGGAGGACAGATACGCAGTATTTT; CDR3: CSAHRTGRTDTQYF
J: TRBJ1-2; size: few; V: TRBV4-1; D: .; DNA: TGCGCCAGCAGCCAAGGGTTAAGGAACTATGGCTACACCTTC; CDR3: CASSQGLRNYGYTF
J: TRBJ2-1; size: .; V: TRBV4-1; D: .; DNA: TGCGACAGCAGCCAAGAAGATGGGCGACACAGCTCCTACAATGAGCAGTTCTTC; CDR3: CDSSQEDGRHSSYNEQFF
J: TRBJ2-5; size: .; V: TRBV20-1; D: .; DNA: TGCAGTGCTCGACTGACTATGAAGACCCAGTACTTC; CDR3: CSARLTMKTQYF
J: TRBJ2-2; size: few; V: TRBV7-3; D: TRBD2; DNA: TGTGCCAGCAGCCCAACTAGCGCCACGAACACCGGGGAGCTGTTTTTT; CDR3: CASSPTSATNTGELFF
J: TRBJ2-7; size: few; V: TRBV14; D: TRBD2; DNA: TGTGCCAGCAGCCCTACTAGCGGGAGCGACGAGCAGTACTTC; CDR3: CASSPTSGSDEQYF
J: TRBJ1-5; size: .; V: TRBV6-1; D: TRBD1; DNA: TGTGCCAGCAGTGGTTTACCGGGACAGGGGTGGCGTCAGCCCCAGCATTTT; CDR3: CASSGLPGQGWRQPQHF
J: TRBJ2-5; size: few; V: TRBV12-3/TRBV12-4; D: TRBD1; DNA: TGTGCCAGCAGACTGACAGGGACGGAGACCCAGTACTTC; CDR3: CASRLTGTETQYF
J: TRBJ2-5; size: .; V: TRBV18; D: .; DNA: TGTGCCAGCTCACCACCGACACTCCAAGAGACCCAGTACTTC; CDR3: CASSPPTLQETQYF
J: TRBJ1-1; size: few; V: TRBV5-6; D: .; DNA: TGTGCCAGCAGCTTTAATGGTTTTGAAGCTTTCTTT; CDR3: CASSFNGFEAFF
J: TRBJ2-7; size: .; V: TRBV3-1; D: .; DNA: TGTGCCAGCAGCCAAGAACCCGCGACAGTGACCTCCTACGAGCAGTACTTC; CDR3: CASSQEPATVTSYEQYF
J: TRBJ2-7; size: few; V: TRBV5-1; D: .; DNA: TGCGCCAGCAGCTTGGACACGACCAGTCCATACGAGCAGTACTTC; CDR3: CASSLDTTSPYEQYF
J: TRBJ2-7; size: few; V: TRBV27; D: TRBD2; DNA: TGTGCCAGCACGGCTAGCGGGATAGGCGAGCAGTACTTC; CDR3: CASTASGIGEQYF
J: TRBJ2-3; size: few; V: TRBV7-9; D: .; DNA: TGTGCCAGCAGCGCCCGGGGCACCACAGATACGCAGTATTTT; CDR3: CASSARGTTDTQYF
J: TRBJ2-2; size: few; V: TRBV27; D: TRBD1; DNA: TGTGCCAGCACCCGGGACAGCATCACCGGGGAGCTGTTTTTT; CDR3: CASTRDSITGELFF
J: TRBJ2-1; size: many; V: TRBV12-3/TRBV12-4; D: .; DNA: TGTGCCAGCAGTCCACAGGGAGTTCCCTACAATGAGCAGTTCTTC; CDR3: CASSPQGVPYNEQFF
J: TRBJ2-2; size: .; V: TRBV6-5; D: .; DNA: TGTGCCAGCGCGGGACAGCCACTCACCGGGGAGCTGTTTTTT; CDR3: CASAGQPLTGELFF
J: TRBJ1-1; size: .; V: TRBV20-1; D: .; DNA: TGCAGTGCTAGAGATGGGAATCTGAACACTGAAGCTTTCTTT; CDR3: CSARDGNLNTEAFF
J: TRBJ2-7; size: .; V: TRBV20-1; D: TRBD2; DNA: TGCAGTGCTAGGGCCCGTCAGCGGGGCTCCTACGAGCAGTACTTC; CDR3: CSARARQRGSYEQYF
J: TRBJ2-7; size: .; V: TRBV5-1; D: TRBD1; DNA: TGCGCCAGCAGCTTGTATTCGGACAGGTCCTACGAGCAGTACTTC; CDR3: CASSLYSDRSYEQYF
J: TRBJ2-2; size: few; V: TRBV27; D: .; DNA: TGTGCCAGCAGTTTACTGGCCGGGACGAACACCGGGGAGCTGTTTTTT; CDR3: CASSLLAGTNTGELFF
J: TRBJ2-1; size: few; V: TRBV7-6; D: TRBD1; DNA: TGTGCCAGCAGCTTAAGGACAGGGGGCCCCTACAATGAGCAGTTCTTC; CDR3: CASSLRTGGPYNEQFF
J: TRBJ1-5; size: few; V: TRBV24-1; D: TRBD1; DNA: TGTGCCACCAGTGACTCGACAGGGCCGTCTGCCCAGCATTTT; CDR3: CATSDSTGPSAQHF
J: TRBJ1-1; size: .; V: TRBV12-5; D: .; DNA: TGTGCTAGTCGCCGGGGACCGGGTCTGAACACTGAAGCTTTCTTT; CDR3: CASRRGPGLNTEAFF
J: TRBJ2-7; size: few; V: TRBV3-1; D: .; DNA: TGTGCCAGCAGCCAAGAAGGAAGAATAGCAGGCTACGAGCAGTACTTC; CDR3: CASSQEGRIAGYEQYF
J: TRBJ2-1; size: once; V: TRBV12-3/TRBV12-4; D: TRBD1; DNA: TGTGCCAGCAGTGGACGGACAGGGGGCATTGATGAGCAGTTCTTC; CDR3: CASSGRTGGIDEQFF
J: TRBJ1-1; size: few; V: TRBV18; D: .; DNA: TGTGCCAGCTCACTTGATTTGGTTCGGGCCTGGGACACTGAAGCTTTCTTT; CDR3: CASSLDLVRAWDTEAFF
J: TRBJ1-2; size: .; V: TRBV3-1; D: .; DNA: TGTGCCAGCAGCCAGGCGGGGTTTGGCTACACCTTC; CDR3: CASSQAGFGYTF
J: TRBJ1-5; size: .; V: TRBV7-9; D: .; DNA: TGTGCCAGCAGCCTATCGACAGACTTCAATCAGCCCCAGCATTTT; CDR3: CASSLSTDFNQPQHF
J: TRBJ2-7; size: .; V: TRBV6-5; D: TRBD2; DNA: TGTGCCAGCTCCACCGGGACTAGCGTTGAGCAGTACTTC; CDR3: CASSTGTSVEQYF
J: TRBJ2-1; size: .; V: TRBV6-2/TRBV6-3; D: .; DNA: TGTGCCAGCAGTCCCGGGACTTTCTACAATGAGCAGTTCTTC; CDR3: CASSPGTFYNEQFF
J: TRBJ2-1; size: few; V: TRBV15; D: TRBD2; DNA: TGTGCCACCAACCCACTAGCGGGATTACCAAGCTCCTACAATGAGCAGTTCTTC; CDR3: CATNPLAGLPSSYNEQFF
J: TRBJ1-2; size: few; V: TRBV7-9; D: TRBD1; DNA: TGTGCCAGCAGCTTTTACGACAGGGTTGATGGCTACACCTTC; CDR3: CASSFYDRVDGYTF
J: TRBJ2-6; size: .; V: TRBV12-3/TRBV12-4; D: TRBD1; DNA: TGTGCCAGCAGTTCTAGGGCGGGACAGGGCTCATCTGGGGCCAACGTCCTGACTTTC; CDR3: CASSSRAGQGSSGANVLTF
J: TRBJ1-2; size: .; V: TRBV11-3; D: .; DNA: TGTGCCAGCAGCCACGGGCCTTCCTATGGCTACACCTTC; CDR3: CASSHGPSYGYTF
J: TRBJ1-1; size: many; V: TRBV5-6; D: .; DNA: TGTGCCTCCCGGGGCTTGAGGGCTTTCTTT; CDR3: CASRGLRAFF
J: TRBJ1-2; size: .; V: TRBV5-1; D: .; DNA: TGCGCCAGCAGCCTCGACAGCCTAGTCTATGGCTACACCTTC; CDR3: CASSLDSLVYGYTF
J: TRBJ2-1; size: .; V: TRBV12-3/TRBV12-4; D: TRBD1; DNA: TGTGCCAGCAGTTTACGGGACAGGGGGCAATACAATGAGCAGTTCTTC; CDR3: CASSLRDRGQYNEQFF
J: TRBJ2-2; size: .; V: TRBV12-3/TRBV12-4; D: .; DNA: TGTGCCAGCAGTTTCGGGGACCTAGGCCACGGGGAGCTGTTTTTT; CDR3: CASSFGDLGHGELFF